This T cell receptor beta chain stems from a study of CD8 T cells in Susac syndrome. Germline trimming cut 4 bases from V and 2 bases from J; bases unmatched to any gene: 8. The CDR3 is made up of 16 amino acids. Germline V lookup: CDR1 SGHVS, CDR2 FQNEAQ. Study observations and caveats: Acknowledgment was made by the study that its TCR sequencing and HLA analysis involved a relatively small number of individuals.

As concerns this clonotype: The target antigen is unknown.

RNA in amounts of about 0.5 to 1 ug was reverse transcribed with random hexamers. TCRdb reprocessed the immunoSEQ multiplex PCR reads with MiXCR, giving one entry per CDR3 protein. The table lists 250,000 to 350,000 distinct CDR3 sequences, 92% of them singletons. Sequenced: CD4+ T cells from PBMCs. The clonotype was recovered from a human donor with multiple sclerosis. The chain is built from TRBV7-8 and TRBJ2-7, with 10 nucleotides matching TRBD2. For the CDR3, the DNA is TGTGCCAGCAGCTCCCCTCGACTAGCGGGCCCCTACGAGCAGTACTTC. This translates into CASSSPRLAGPYEQYF.